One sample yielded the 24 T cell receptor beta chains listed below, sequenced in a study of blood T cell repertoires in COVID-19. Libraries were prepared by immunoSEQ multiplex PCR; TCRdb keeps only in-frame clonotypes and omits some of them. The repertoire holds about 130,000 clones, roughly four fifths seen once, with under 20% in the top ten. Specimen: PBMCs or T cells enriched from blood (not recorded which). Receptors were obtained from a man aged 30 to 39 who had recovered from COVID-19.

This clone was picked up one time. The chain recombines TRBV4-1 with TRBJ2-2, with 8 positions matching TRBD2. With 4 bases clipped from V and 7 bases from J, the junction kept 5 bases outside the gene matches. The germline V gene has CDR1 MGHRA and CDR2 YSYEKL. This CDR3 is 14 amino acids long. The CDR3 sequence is CASSLLLAGGELFF. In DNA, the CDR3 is TGCGCCAGCAGCCTCCTTCTAGCGGGCGGGGAGCTGTTTTTT.

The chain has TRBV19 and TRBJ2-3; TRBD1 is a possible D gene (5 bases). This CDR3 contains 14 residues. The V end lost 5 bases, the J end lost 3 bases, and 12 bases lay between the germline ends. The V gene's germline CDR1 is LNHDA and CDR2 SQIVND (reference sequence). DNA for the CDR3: TGTGCCAGTAGTCCTGGGCCAGGGACAGATACGCAGTATTTT. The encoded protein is CASSPGPGTDTQYF. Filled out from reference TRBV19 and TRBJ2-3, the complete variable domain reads DGGITQSPKYLFRKEGQNVTLSCEQNLNHDAMYWYRQDPGQGLRLIYYSQIVNDFQKGDIAEGYSVSREKKESFPLTVTSAQKNPTAFYLCASSPGPGTDTQYFGPGTRLTVL.

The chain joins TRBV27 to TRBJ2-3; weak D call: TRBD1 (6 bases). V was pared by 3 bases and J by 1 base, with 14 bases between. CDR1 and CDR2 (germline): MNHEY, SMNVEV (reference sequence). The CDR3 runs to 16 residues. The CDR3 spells CASSLGWGRGTDTQYF. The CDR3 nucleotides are TGTGCCAGCAGTTTGGGTTGGGGGCGGGGCACAGATACGCAGTATTTT.

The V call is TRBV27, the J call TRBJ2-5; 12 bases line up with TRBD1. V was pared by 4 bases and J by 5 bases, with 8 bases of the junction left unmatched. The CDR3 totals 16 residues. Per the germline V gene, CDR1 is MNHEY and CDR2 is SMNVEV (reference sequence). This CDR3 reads CASSSLGTGGMETQYF. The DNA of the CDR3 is TGTGCCAGCAGTTCCCTAGGGACAGGGGGCATGGAGACCCAGTACTTC.

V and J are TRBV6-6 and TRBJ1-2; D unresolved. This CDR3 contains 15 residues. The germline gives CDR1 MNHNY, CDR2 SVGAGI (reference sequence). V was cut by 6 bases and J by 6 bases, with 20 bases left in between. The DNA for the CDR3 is TGTGCCAGCAGGTCTCGTGGGGAGGGTGTGAATGGCTACACCTTC. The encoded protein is CASRSRGEGVNGYTF.

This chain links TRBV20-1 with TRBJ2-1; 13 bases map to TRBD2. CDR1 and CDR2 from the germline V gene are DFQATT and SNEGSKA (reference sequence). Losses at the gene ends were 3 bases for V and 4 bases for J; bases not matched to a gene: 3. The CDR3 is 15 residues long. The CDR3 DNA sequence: TGCAGTGCTAGTGGGACTAGCGGGGCATACAATGAGCAGTTCTTC. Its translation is CSASGTSGAYNEQFF.

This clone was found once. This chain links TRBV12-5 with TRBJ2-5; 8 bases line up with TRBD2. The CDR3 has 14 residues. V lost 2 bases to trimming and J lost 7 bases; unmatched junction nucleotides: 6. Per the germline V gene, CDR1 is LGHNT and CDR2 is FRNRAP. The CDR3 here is CASGLFSGSMTQYF. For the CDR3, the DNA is TGTGCTAGTGGTTTGTTCAGCGGGAGTATGACCCAGTACTTC.

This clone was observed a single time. CDR3 residues: CASRQGHEQYV. The CDR3 DNA sequence: TGTGCCAGCAGGCAGGGTCACGAGCAGTACGTC. The gene calls are TRBV6-5 and TRBJ2-7; a weak D match, TRBD1 (5 bases). Trimming took 6 bases from V and 5 from J, leaving 8 bases between them. This CDR3 spans 11 amino acids. Germline loops: CDR1 MNHEY, CDR2 SVGAGI.

DNA of the CDR3: TGTGCCAGCAGCTTAAGCTCGGCGGTCGGCAATGAGCAGTTCTTC. Its protein product is CASSLSSAVGNEQFF. The rearrangement links TRBV7-2 to TRBJ2-1, with no clear D. The V gene's germline CDR1 is SGHTA and CDR2 FQGNSA. The germline V and J ends were trimmed by 2 bases and 6 bases, with 14 bases remaining between them. This CDR3 has 15 residues.

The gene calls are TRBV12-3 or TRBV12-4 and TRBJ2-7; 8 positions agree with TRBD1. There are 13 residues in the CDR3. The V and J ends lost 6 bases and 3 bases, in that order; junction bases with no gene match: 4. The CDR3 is CASSRTGFYEQYF. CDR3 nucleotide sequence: TGTGCCAGCAGCCGGACAGGGTTCTACGAGCAGTACTTC.

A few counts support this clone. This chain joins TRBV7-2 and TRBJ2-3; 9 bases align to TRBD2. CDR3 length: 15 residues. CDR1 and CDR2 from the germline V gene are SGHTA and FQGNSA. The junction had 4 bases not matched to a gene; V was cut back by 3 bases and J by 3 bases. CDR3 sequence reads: CASSFRSGSTDTQYF. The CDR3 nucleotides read TGTGCCAGCAGCTTCCGTAGCGGGAGTACAGATACGCAGTATTTT.

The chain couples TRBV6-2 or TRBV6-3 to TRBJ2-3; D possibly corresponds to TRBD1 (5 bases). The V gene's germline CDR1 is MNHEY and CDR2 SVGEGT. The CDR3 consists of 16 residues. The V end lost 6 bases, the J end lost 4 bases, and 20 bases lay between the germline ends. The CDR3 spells CASSLSYLGPPDTQYF. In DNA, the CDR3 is TGTGCCAGCAGCCTCTCCTACCTGGGGCCCCCAGATACGCAGTATTTT.

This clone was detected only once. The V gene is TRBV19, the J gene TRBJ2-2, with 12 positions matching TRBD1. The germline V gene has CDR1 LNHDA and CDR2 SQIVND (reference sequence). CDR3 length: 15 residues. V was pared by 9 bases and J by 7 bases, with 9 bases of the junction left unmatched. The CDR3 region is CASTRDRGRGGELFF. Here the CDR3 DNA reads TGTGCCAGCACCCGGGACAGGGGGCGGGGCGGGGAGCTGTTTTTT.

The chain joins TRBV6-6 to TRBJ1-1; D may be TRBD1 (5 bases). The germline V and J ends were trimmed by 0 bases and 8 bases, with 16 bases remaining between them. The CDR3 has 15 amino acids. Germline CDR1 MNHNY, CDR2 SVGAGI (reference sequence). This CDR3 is CASSYSIAQGTEAFF. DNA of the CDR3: TGTGCCAGCAGTTACTCGATCGCGCAGGGTACAGAAGCTTTCTTT.

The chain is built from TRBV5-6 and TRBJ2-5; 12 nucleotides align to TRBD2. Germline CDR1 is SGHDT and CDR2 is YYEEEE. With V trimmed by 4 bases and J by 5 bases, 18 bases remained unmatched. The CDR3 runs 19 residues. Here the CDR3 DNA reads TGTGCCAGCAGCCCTACGCCGGGACTAGCGGGTTGGGAGATGGAGACCCAGTACTTC. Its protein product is CASSPTPGLAGWEMETQYF.

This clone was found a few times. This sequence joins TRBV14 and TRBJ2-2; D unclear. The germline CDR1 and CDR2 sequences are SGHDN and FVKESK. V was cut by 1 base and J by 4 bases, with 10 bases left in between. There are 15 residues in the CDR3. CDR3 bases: TGTGCCAGCAGCCAAGGGTCCCAGATCACCGGGGAGCTGTTTTTT. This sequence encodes CASSQGSQITGELFF.

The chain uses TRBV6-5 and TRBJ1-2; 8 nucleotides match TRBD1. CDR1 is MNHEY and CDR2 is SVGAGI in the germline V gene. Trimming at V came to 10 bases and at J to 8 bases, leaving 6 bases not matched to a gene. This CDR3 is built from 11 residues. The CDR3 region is CATQGAGGYTF. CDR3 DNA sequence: TGTGCCACCCAGGGGGCAGGAGGCTACACCTTC.

The CDR3 DNA reads TGTGCCAGCAGCCTAGATAGAAGCAATCAGCCCCAGCATTTT. Protein product: CASSLDRSNQPQHF. The rearrangement joins TRBV3-1 (or the pseudogene TRBV3-2) to TRBJ1-5; D is uncertain. V lost 4 bases to trimming and J lost 1 base, with 8 bases between them. The CDR3 is 14 amino acids. Germline CDR1 and CDR2: LGHDT and YNNKEL (reference sequence).

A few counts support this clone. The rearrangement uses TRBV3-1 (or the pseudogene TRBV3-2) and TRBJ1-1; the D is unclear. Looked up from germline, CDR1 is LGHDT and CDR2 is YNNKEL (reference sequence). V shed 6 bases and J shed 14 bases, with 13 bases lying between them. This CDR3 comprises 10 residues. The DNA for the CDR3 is TGTGCCAGCAGTGGGCACCGAAGGTTCTTT. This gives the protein CASSGHRRFF.

DNA of the CDR3: TGTGCCAGCAGCTTAGGGGTGCGGTACGAGCAGTACGTC. Translated: CASSLGVRYEQYV. The rearrangement joins TRBV7-2 to TRBJ2-7, with D hard to call. Trimming took off 1 base at V and 4 bases at J, with 8 bases between the two ends. The CDR3 extends over 13 amino acids. Germline assignment: CDR1 SGHTA and CDR2 FQGNSA.

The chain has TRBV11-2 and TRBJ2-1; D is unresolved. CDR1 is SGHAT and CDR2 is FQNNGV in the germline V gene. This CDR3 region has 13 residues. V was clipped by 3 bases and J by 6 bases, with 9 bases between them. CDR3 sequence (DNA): TGTGCCAGCAGCTTGGCCCTGGCCAATGAGCAGTTCTTC. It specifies CASSLALANEQFF.

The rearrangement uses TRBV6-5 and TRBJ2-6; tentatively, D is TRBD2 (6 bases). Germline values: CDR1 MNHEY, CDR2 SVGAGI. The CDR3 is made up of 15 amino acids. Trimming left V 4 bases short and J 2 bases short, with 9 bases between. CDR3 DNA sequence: TGTGCCAGCAGTTCGCGGGGAGCTGGGGCCAACGTCCTGACTTTC. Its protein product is CASSSRGAGANVLTF.

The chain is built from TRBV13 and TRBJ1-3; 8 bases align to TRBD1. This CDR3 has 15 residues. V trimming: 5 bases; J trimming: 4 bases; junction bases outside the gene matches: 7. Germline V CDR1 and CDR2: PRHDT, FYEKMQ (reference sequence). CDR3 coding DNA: TGTGCCAGCAGCCCCCGGACAGGGTACGGAAACACCATATATTTT. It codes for CASSPRTGYGNTIYF.

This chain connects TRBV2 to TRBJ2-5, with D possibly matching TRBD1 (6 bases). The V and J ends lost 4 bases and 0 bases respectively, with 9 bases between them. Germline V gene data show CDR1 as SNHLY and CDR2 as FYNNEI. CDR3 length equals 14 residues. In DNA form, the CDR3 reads TGTGCCAGCAGTGCGACAGGCCACCAAGAGACCCAGTACTTC. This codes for CASSATGHQETQYF. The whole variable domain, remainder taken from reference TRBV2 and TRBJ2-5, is EPEVTQTPSHQVTQMGQEVILRCVPISNHLYFYWYRQILGQKVEFLVSFYNNEISEKSEIFDDQFSVERPDGSNFTLKIRSTKLEDSAMYFCASSATGHQETQYFGPGTRLLVL.